The entry below gives a single T cell receptor (beta chain) sequence along with its context. This record belongs to a study of blood T cell repertoires in COVID-19. J gave up 1 base and V 2 bases, and 6 bases lay outside the gene matches. CDR1 is KGHSH, CDR2 LQKENI, per germline. The CDR3 is 16 amino acids. Enrollees, about 18 to 89 years old, lived in roughly 24 US areas. Individuals in the exposed group had encountered a COVID-19 case within 2 weeks preceding study entry. Profiled with immunoSEQ multiplex PCR; TCRdb holds only in-frame clones, not every one. The sample consists of 210,000 or so clones, about 83% of them appearing once.

Sample: PBMCs or T cells enriched from blood (not recorded which). The receptor was isolated from a woman aged 50 to 60 who had been exposed to COVID-19. The rearrangement links TRBV18 to TRBJ2-5; the match to TRBD1 covers 8 bases. Here the CDR3 reads CASSPRTGKGQETQYF. DNA of the CDR3: TGTGCCAGCTCACCAAGGACAGGGAAAGGCCAAGAGACCCAGTACTTC. Complete variable domain (other parts from reference TRBV18 and TRBJ2-5): NAGVMQNPRHLVRRRGQEARLRCSPMKGHSHVYWYRQLPEEGLKFMVYLQKENIIDESGMPKERFSAEFPKEGPSILRIQQVVRGDSAAYFCASSPRTGKGQETQYFGPGTRLLVL.